This TCR beta chain comes out of a study of blood T cells in healthy people across ages. General study findings and limits: With donor CMV status unknown, expanded clonotype changes were possibly confounded. Investigators treated diversity estimates from one million T cells as underestimates.

The second PCR ran roughly 7 to 12 cycles with a sample-barcoded 5' primer and J-beta primers. TCRdb re-called the 5' RACE reads with MiXCR, one entry per CDR3 protein. The sample lists 1.5 million to 2 million distinct CDR3 sequences, approximately 30% occurring once. This clonotype was recorded a few times. Its target is unknown. Total RNA was isolated from each sample in quantities of at least 6 micrograms. This clonotype originated in a woman in her thirties in good health. The sample comprised blood.

The CDR3 sequence is CASSYFGPQGGDTYEQFF. The DNA for the CDR3 is TGTGCCAGCAGTTATTTCGGGCCACAGGGAGGGGATACTTATGAGCAGTTCTTC. This chain links TRBV6-5 with TRBJ2-1, with a tentative D call TRBD2 (7 bases). The CDR3 sequence is 18 residues long. Between the trimmed V and J ends, which lost 3 bases and 8 bases, there was a span of 26 bases. Germline CDR1 MNHEY, CDR2 SVGAGI.